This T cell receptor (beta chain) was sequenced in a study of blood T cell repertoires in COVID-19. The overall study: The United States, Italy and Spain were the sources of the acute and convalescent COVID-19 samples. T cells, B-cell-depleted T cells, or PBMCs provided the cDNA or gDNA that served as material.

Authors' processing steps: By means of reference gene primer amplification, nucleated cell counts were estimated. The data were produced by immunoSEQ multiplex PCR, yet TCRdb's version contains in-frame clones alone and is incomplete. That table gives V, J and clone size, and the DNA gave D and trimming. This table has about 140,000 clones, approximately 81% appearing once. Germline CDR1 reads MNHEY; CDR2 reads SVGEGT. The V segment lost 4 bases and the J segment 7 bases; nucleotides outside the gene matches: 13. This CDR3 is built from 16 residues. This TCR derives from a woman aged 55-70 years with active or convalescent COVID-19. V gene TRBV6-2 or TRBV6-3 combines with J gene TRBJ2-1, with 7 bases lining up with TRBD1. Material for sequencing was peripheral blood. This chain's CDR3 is CASSSFGTVGVNEQFF. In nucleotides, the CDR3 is TGTGCCAGCAGTTCCTTCGGGACAGTGGGTGTTAATGAGCAGTTCTTC.